Listed below are T cell receptor beta chains from one sample, sequenced in a study of blood T cells in healthy people across ages. TCRdb ran MiXCR on the 5' RACE reads and lists one entry per CDR3 protein. The table lists 750,000 to 950,000 distinct CDR3 sequences, 40% to 65% of them singletons, with around 41% in the top ten. The sequencing input was blood. The receptors come from a man older than 75 in good health. The CDR3 runs from the conserved cysteine through the conserved F or W. The D gene is left open where the match is weak. The size field is filled for only some rows; it gives once, few, many or a size class.

. | TRBJ1-2 | TRBV13 | . | TGTGCCAGCAGCTCTCCAACTGACAGAGCTAACTATGGCTACACCTTC | CASSSPTDRANYGYTF
. | TRBJ2-2 | TRBV29-1 | . | TGCAGCGCCCCTGGGGGGGGGCGTAACACCGGGGAGCTGTTTTTT | CSAPGGGRNTGELFF
. | TRBJ2-5 | TRBV7-9 | TRBD1 | TGTGCCAGCAGCTTCTCCGGACAGGAGGCGAGGGAGCAGTACTTC | CASSFSGQEAREQYF
. | TRBJ2-4 | TRBV20-1 | TRBD2 | TGCAGTGCTAGTGGGCGGGAGCAGTACTTC | CSASGREQYF
. | TRBJ2-7 | TRBV20-1 | . | TGCAGTGCTAGAGATTCCCGGAAGAGCTCCTACAATGAGCAGTACTTC | CSARDSRKSSYNEQYF
. | TRBJ2-5 | TRBV7-2 | . | TGTGCCAGCAGCTCCCGAGTCCGCCAAGAGACCCAGTACTTC | CASSSRVRQETQYF
few | TRBJ2-5 | TRBV24-1 | . | TGTGCCACCAGTGACCCCGGGAGTAGGTCGCAAGAGACCCAGTACTTC | CATSDPGSRSQETQYF
. | TRBJ2-7 | TRBV5-1 | . | TGCGCCAGCAGCCTCCTAGGGGGGAGCTCCTACGAGCAGTACTTC | CASSLLGGSSYEQYF
. | TRBJ2-7 | TRBV15 | . | TGTGCCACCAGCGACCTCCCGGGACGGACGAGCTCCTACGAGCAGTACTTC | CATSDLPGRTSSYEQYF
. | TRBJ2-3 | TRBV28 | TRBD1 | TGTGCCAGCAGCCCCTTGGGACAGAGAGATACGCAGTATTTT | CASSPLGQRDTQYF
few | TRBJ2-1 | TRBV5-1 | TRBD1 | TGCGCCAGCAGCGGTCGGGACAGGGGTGATGAGCAGTTCTTC | CASSGRDRGDEQFF
. | TRBJ2-1 | TRBV25-1 | TRBD2 | TGTGCCAGCAGTGAATCGGCAGGGAGGGCCTACAATGAGCAGTTCTTC | CASSESAGRAYNEQFF
few | TRBJ2-5 | TRBV29-1 | TRBD2 | TGCAGCGCAAAAAGTGGGGGATTCGGCGGGAGGAGCCCGCGCCAAGAGACCCAGTACTTC | CSAKSGGFGGRSPRQETQYF
. | TRBJ2-4 | TRBV6-5 | . | TGTGCCAGCAGACGGGCAGTGACGGGAAGACAAAACATTCAGTACTTC | CASRRAVTGRQNIQYF
. | TRBJ2-5 | TRBV12-5 | . | TGTGCTAGTGCCTCGGGTCGAGGGGAGACCCAGTACTTC | CASASGRGETQYF
few | TRBJ1-2 | TRBV7-8 | . | TGTGCCAGCAGCTTAGTGCGGCGGGGGGCGCTGGCTAACTATGGCTACACCTTC | CASSLVRRGALANYGYTF
. | TRBJ2-7 | TRBV6-5 | . | TGTGCCAGCAGTTCACCGACAGCATCCTGGAGAGGAGCTGCCGAGCAGTACTTC | CASSSPTASWRGAAEQYF
. | TRBJ2-5 | TRBV6-2/TRBV6-3 | TRBD2 | TGTGCCAGCAGCCGAGCGGGAGCGACGTACGAGACCCAGTACTTC | CASSRAGATYETQYF
. | TRBJ2-1 | TRBV9 | TRBD2 | TGTGCCAGCAGCGTAGCTAGCGGGAGGGCCCGATACAATGAGCAGTTCTTC | CASSVASGRARYNEQFF
many | TRBJ2-3 | TRBV7-2 | TRBD2 | TGTGCCAGCAGCTCGGGACTAGCCCGGCACAGATACGCGTATTTT | CASSSGLARHRYAYF
. | TRBJ2-3 | TRBV4-3 | TRBD1 | TGCGCCAGCAGCCAAGATTGGACAGGGATAGATACGCAGTATTTT | CASSQDWTGIDTQYF
. | TRBJ2-5 | TRBV5-1 | TRBD2 | TGCGCCAGCAGCTCCGGACTAGCGGGAGGGAGGCAAGAGACCCAGTACTTC | CASSSGLAGGRQETQYF
. | TRBJ2-5 | TRBV6-1 | TRBD2 | TGTGCCAGCAGTGAAAAGGGGGGACTAGCGTATGAGCAGTACTTC | CASSEKGGLAYEQYF
. | TRBJ2-7 | TRBV24-1 | . | TGTGCCTCCAGTGATCCCCGCAGGGGCTACGAGCAGTACTTC | CASSDPRRGYEQYF
. | TRBJ2-7 | TRBV2 | TRBD1 | TGTGCCAGCAGGCTACAGGGGGGAGCCTACGAGCAGTACTTC | CASRLQGGAYEQYF
. | TRBJ2-5 | TRBV7-6 | TRBD1 | TGTGCCAGCAGCTCGTGGACAGGGCGGAATGAGCAGTACTTC | CASSSWTGRNEQYF
many | TRBJ2-7 | TRBV5-1 | . | TGTGCCAGCAGTTTAGGTCCCGAGCAGTACTTC | CASSLGPEQYF
. | TRBJ1-6 | TRBV30 | . | TGTGCCTGGACCCCCCCGGAGAATTCACCCCTCCACTTT | CAWTPPENSPLHF
few | TRBJ2-3 | TRBV6-5 | TRBD2 | TGTGCCAGCAGTCTAGCGGGGGGACCGGGCAATACGCAGTATTTT | CASSLAGGPGNTQYF
. | TRBJ2-3 | TRBV5-1 | TRBD1 | TGCGTCAGCAGCTTGGACAGGGTTAACACAGATACGCAGTATTTT | CVSSLDRVNTDTQYF
few | TRBJ1-2 | TRBV7-8 | . | TGTGCCAGCAGCTTAGCCCGGGTTGGAGGCTGGAGTAAGGGCTACACCTTC | CASSLARVGGWSKGYTF
. | TRBJ2-7 | TRBV20-1 | . | TGCAGTGCCGGCCCAGGTCCCGAGCAGTACTTC | CSAGPGPEQYF
. | TRBJ2-7 | TRBV28 | . | TGTGCCAGCAGAACCGGACTAATAACCTACGAGCAGTACTTC | CASRTGLITYEQYF
once | TRBJ1-2 | TRBV5-1 | . | TGCGCCAGCAGCTTGGAGGGGACTAACTATGGCTACACCTTC | CASSLEGTNYGYTF
. | TRBJ2-1 | TRBV24-1 | TRBD1 | TGTGCCACCAGTGATTGGGGGACAGGGGTTGAGCAGTTCTTC | CATSDWGTGVEQFF
. | TRBJ1-4 | TRBV7-9 | TRBD1 | TGTGCCAGCAGCTCGGGGACAGTTGGGGGTGAAAAACTGTTTTTT | CASSSGTVGGEKLFF
few | TRBJ1-4 | TRBV5-6 | . | TGTGCCAGCAGCTTGATCGGTGAAAAACTGTTTTTT | CASSLIGEKLFF
. | TRBJ2-3 | TRBV21-1 | . | TGTGCCAGCAGCCAGAAAGGTACGGGTTTGGACAGATACGCGTATTTT | CASSQKGTGLDRYAYF
. | TRBJ2-1 | TRBV18 | TRBD2 | TGTGCCAGCTCACTCAACCCGAACAGCGGGACCTCCTACAATGAGCAGTTCTTC | CASSLNPNSGTSYNEQFF
few | TRBJ2-2 | TRBV6-5 | . | TGTGCCAGCAGTTACTTAAAAGCGGGCACCGGGGAGCTGTTTTTT | CASSYLKAGTGELFF
few | TRBJ1-5 | TRBV27 | . | TGTGCCAGCAGTGGCGGGAGCCTCGGGCAGCCCCAGCATTTT | CASSGGSLGQPQHF
. | TRBJ1-2 | TRBV2 | . | TGTGCCAGCAGTGAACGGGCCACGGCGGGTGGCTACACCTTC | CASSERATAGGYTF
. | TRBJ1-2 | TRBV7-8 | TRBD1 | TGTGCCAGCAGCCCCCAGCCGGGACAGTATGGCTACACCTTC | CASSPQPGQYGYTF
. | TRBJ2-3 | TRBV11-1 | TRBD2 | TGTGCCAGCAGCTTACAGGAAGGACTAGCGACGACAGATACGCAGTATTTT | CASSLQEGLATTDTQYF
few | TRBJ2-1 | TRBV27 | . | TGTGCCAGCAGTCCGGCCCTCAATGAGCAGTTCTTC | CASSPALNEQFF
few | TRBJ2-7 | TRBV25-1 | . | TGTGCCAGCACGGGGGATGGGTACGAGCAGTACTTC | CASTGDGYEQYF
few | TRBJ1-2 | TRBV29-1 | . | TGCAGCGTTGTCCCCAGCCAGGGCTATGGCTACACCTTC | CSVVPSQGYGYTF
. | TRBJ2-3 | TRBV2 | . | TGTGCCAGCAGTTTGGGCAGCGGAGGCGGGCGGGCAGATACGCAGTATTTT | CASSLGSGGGRADTQYF
few | TRBJ2-3 | TRBV28 | . | TGTGCCAGCAGTCCGCGCCTTTGGGGGCTCTCGCCAGATACGCAGTATTTT | CASSPRLWGLSPDTQYF
. | TRBJ2-7 | TRBV29-1 | TRBD1 | TGCAGCGTTCTTTCTACAGGGGTTTACGAGCAGTACTTC | CSVLSTGVYEQYF
. | TRBJ1-1 | TRBV2 | . | TGTGCCAGCAGTCGGGCAGGGACACTGAACACTGAAGCTTTCTTT | CASSRAGTLNTEAFF